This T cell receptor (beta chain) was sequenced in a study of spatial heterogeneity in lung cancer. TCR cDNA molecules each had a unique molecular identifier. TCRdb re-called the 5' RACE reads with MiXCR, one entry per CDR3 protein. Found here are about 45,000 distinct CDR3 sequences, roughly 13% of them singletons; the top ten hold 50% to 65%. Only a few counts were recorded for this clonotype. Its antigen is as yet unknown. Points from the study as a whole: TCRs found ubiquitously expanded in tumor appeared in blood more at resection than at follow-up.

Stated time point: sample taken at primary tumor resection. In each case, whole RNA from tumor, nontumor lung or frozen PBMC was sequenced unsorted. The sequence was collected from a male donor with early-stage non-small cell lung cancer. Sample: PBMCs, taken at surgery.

This CDR3 reads CASGKAQTARAFF. CDR3 coding DNA: TGTGCCAGCGGGAAGGCACAGACAGCACGGGCTTTCTTT. This chain links TRBV6-2 or TRBV6-3 with TRBJ1-1; weak D call: TRBD1 (5 bases). Germline lookup yields CDR1 MNHEY and CDR2 SVGEGT. The V and J ends lost 8 bases and 11 bases respectively, with 21 bases between them. The CDR3 loop spans 13 amino acids.